The subject of this entry is one T cell receptor (beta chain). An amount of RNA that ranged from roughly 0.45 to 1 ug was reverse transcribed with random hexamers. TCRdb reprocessed the immunoSEQ multiplex PCR reads via MiXCR and lists one record per CDR3 protein. The table shows some 160,000 distinct CDR3 sequences, with 92% occurring only once. The controls were healthy donors who were matched for age and sex. These data belong to a study of CD8 T cells in Susac syndrome. The sequenced sample consisted of CD4+ T cells from PBMCs. The TCR sequence derives from a human donor in good health.

This CDR3 reads CSATTGGDQPQHF. The CDR3 nucleotides read TGCAGTGCAACGACAGGGGGAGATCAGCCCCAGCATTTT. This sequence joins TRBV20-1 and TRBJ1-5, with TRBD1 matching over 9 bases. Germline loops: CDR1 DFQATT, CDR2 SNEGSKA (reference sequence). The CDR3 sequence is 13 residues long. V dropped 6 bases and J dropped 5; count of bases not matched to a gene: 5.